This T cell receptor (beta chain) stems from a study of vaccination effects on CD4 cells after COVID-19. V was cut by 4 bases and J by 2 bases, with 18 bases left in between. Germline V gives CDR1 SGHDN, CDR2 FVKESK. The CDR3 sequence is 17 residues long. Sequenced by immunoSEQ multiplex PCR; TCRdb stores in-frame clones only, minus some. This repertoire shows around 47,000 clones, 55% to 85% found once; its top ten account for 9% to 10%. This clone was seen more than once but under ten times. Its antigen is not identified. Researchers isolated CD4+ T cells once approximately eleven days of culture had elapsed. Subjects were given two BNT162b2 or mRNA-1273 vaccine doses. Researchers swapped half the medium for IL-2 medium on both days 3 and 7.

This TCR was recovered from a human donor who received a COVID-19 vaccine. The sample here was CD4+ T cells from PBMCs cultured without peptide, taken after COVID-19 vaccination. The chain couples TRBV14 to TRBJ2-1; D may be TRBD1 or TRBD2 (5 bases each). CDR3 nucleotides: TGTGCCAGCAGCCTGCCCACCCGGGACCCAACCTACAATGAGCAGTTCTTC. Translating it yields CASSLPTRDPTYNEQFF. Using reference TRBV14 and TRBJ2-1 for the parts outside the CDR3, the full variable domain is EAGVTQFPSHSVIEKGQTVTLRCDPISGHDNLYWYRRVMGKEIKFLLHFVKESKQDESGMPNNRFLAERTGGTYSTLKVQPAELEDSGVYFCASSLPTRDPTYNEQFFGPGTRLTVL.